These T cell receptor beta chains were read from a single sample in a study of identical twins. TCRdb re-derived calls from the 5' RACE reads in MiXCR, one entry per CDR3 protein. The table includes 750,000 to 950,000 distinct CDR3 sequences, roughly an eighth detected once. The sample also formed part of further work on yellow fever vaccine responses in identical twins.

The sequencing input was PBMCs. The origin of the receptors is a woman younger than 30 in good health. CDR3s include the opening cysteine and the closing phenylalanine or tryptophan. The D gene is left open where the match is weak. The size field is filled for only some rows; it gives once, few, many or a size class.

d_gene,abundance,v_gene,j_gene,CDR3aa,CDR3nt
NA,few,TRBV27,TRBJ1-2,CASSFRRNYGYTF,TGTGCCAGCAGTTTCCGGCGAAACTATGGCTACACCTTC
NA,once,TRBV18,TRBJ2-1,CASSPLSGGTYNEQFF,TGTGCCAGCTCACCACTTTCAGGCGGGACCTACAATGAGCAGTTCTTC
TRBD1,few,TRBV20-1,TRBJ1-6,CSARVTGAYNSPLHF,TGCAGTGCTAGAGTAACAGGGGCCTATAATTCACCCCTCCACTTT
TRBD1,few,TRBV13,TRBJ1-6,CASSARDSRNSPLHF,TGTGCCAGCAGCGCCCGGGACAGTCGTAATTCACCCCTCCACTTT
TRBD1,few,TRBV7-8,TRBJ1-5,CASSLVPQGAIVSPQHF,TGTGCCAGCAGCTTAGTCCCACAGGGGGCAATCGTATCCCCCCAGCATTTT
TRBD2,few,TRBV20-1,TRBJ2-1,CSARDLSGREQFF,TGCAGTGCTAGAGATCTTAGCGGGAGGGAGCAGTTCTTC
NA,NA,TRBV5-1,TRBJ1-1,CASSLYLGRTTEAFF,TGCGCCAGCAGCTTGTATCTGGGACGGACCACTGAAGCTTTCTTT
TRBD1,many,TRBV29-1,TRBJ2-7,CSVRVQGNYEQYF,TGCAGCGTTAGGGTACAGGGGAACTACGAGCAGTACTTC
NA,few,TRBV11-3,TRBJ1-1,CASSLGVGARTEAFF,TGTGCCAGCAGCTTAGGGGTGGGGGCTAGAACTGAAGCTTTCTTT
TRBD2,NA,TRBV29-1,TRBJ2-5,CSVLGLAGRVVQETQYF,TGCAGCGTTCTAGGACTAGCGGGAAGGGTGGTCCAAGAGACCCAGTACTTC
NA,few,TRBV15,TRBJ2-3,CATSLTKSRTNTDTQYF,TGTGCCACCAGCCTAACAAAATCCCGGACTAACACAGATACGCAGTATTTT
TRBD1,few,TRBV28,TRBJ1-5,CASSLGTGVGQPQHF,TGTGCCAGCAGTTTGGGGACAGGGGTGGGCCAGCCCCAGCATTTT
NA,few,TRBV6-5,TRBJ2-5,CASSYSVRGETQYF,TGTGCCAGCAGTTACTCGGTCAGGGGAGAGACCCAGTACTTC
TRBD1,NA,TRBV12-3/TRBV12-4,TRBJ1-1,CASSTRTGVRWNTEAFF,TGTGCCAGCAGTACCCGGACAGGGGTGAGGTGGAACACTGAAGCTTTCTTT
TRBD1,NA,TRBV28,TRBJ1-2,CATPGQGSYGYTF,TGTGCCACCCCGGGACAGGGAAGCTATGGCTACACCTTC
NA,NA,TRBV5-1,TRBJ2-2,CASTAGHGMTGELFF,TGCGCCAGCACCGCGGGACACGGTATGACCGGGGAGCTGTTTTTT
NA,many,TRBV24-1,TRBJ2-1,CATSDVDRNEQFF,TGTGCCACCAGTGATGTGGACAGAAATGAGCAGTTCTTC
NA,few,TRBV10-3,TRBJ2-7,CATQGPPLSSKQYF,TGTGCCACGCAAGGACCTCCTCTCTCCTCCAAGCAGTACTTC
TRBD2,NA,TRBV20-1,TRBJ2-5,CSASRSGEQETQYF,TGCAGTGCTAGTCGGAGCGGGGAGCAAGAGACCCAGTACTTC
TRBD1,many,TRBV20-1,TRBJ1-5,CSARTGSNQPQHF,TGCAGTGCCAGGACAGGCAGCAATCAGCCCCAGCATTTT
TRBD2,few,TRBV5-6,TRBJ2-1,CASSRSGVSWQREPNEQFF,TGTGCCAGCAGCCGCTCGGGAGTTTCGTGGCAGCGGGAGCCCAATGAGCAGTTCTTC
NA,many,TRBV29-1,TRBJ2-1,CSVEGVFGEQFF,TGCAGCGTTGAAGGGGTTTTTGGCGAGCAGTTCTTC
TRBD2,few,TRBV12-3/TRBV12-4,TRBJ2-1,CASSFRAGGLNEQFF,TGTGCCAGCAGTTTTAGGGCGGGGGGGCTCAATGAGCAGTTCTTC
NA,NA,TRBV7-9,TRBJ2-4,CASSLGWGRLSTIQYF,TGTGCCAGCAGCTTAGGGTGGGGCAGGTTGAGTACTATTCAGTACTTC
NA,few,TRBV29-1,TRBJ1-2,CSVQGTVSRSPNYGYTF,TGCAGCGTTCAAGGGACGGTCAGTAGAAGTCCTAACTATGGCTACACCTTC
NA,NA,TRBV5-6,TRBJ2-5,CASSLEIVQETQYF,TGTGCCAGCAGCTTGGAGATCGTCCAAGAGACCCAGTACTTC
NA,NA,TRBV10-3,TRBJ2-3,CDASSTDTQYF,TGTGACGCCAGTTCAACAGATACGCAGTATTTT
NA,NA,TRBV21-1,TRBJ2-5,CASSASAGQETQYF,TGTGCCAGCAGCGCAAGCGCGGGCCAAGAGACCCAGTACTTC
NA,NA,TRBV4-2,TRBJ2-5,CASSQEGGGKETQYF,TGTGCCAGCAGCCAAGAGGGTGGCGGTAAAGAGACCCAGTACTTC
NA,few,TRBV20-1,TRBJ2-6,CSARDRVPGANVLTF,TGCAGTGCTAGAGACCGTGTCCCCGGGGCCAACGTCCTGACTTTC
TRBD1,NA,TRBV6-1,TRBJ2-5,CASSQTGTSAETQYF,TGTGCCAGCAGCCAGACAGGGACGAGTGCAGAGACCCAGTACTTC
NA,few,TRBV3-1,TRBJ2-3,CATRNTDTQYF,TGTGCCACCCGAAACACAGATACGCAGTATTTT
TRBD2,many,TRBV25-1,TRBJ2-5,CASSVLAGQETQYF,TGTGCCAGCAGTGTACTAGCGGGACAAGAGACCCAGTACTTC
NA,many,TRBV5-1,TRBJ2-7,CASSLTGLPYEQYF,TGCGCCAGCAGCTTGACAGGGCTCCCCTACGAGCAGTACTTC
NA,NA,TRBV12-3/TRBV12-4,TRBJ2-3,CASRPRRAISTDTQYF,TGTGCCAGCCGTCCCCGGAGAGCCATTAGCACAGATACGCAGTATTTT
NA,few,TRBV28,TRBJ1-6,CASSFAGSNSPLHF,TGTGCCAGCAGTTTCGCAGGGAGTAATTCACCCCTCCACTTT
TRBD2,many,TRBV9,TRBJ2-7,CASSPRLAGGYEQYF,TGTGCCAGCAGCCCACGACTAGCGGGTGGGTACGAGCAGTACTTC
NA,NA,TRBV6-1,TRBJ2-1,CASRLQGSMPNNEQFF,TGTGCCAGCAGGCTACAGGGCAGCATGCCCAACAATGAGCAGTTCTTC
TRBD1,few,TRBV12-3/TRBV12-4,TRBJ2-2,CASSPGQIHTGELFF,TGTGCCAGCAGCCCGGGACAGATCCACACCGGGGAGCTGTTTTTT
TRBD2,NA,TRBV27,TRBJ2-3,CASRQYSSGTYTDTQYF,TGTGCCAGCCGCCAATATTCTAGCGGGACTTATACAGATACGCAGTATTTT
NA,NA,TRBV7-9,TRBJ2-6,CASSLVLGANVLTF,TGTGCCAGCAGCTTAGTGCTGGGGGCCAACGTCCTGACTTTC
TRBD2,few,TRBV7-8,TRBJ2-3,CASSLAGGGRTDTQYF,TGTGCCAGCAGCTTAGCTGGGGGGGGGAGGACAGATACGCAGTATTTT
NA,many,TRBV12-3/TRBV12-4,TRBJ1-5,CASSSRVSNQPQHF,TGTGCCAGCAGTTCCAGGGTAAGCAATCAGCCCCAGCATTTT
NA,many,TRBV12-3/TRBV12-4,TRBJ2-3,CASSLHETTDTQYF,TGTGCCAGCAGTTTACATGAGACGACAGATACGCAGTATTTT
NA,few,TRBV11-2,TRBJ2-5,CASSLEAQGQTQYF,TGTGCCAGCAGCTTAGAGGCGCAGGGGCAGACCCAGTACTTC
TRBD1,NA,TRBV18,TRBJ1-5,CASSRDREYSNQPQHF,TGTGCCAGCTCACGGGACAGGGAATATAGCAATCAGCCCCAGCATTTT
NA,many,TRBV5-5,TRBJ2-4,CASSSTGLLAKNIQYF,TGTGCCAGCAGCTCAACAGGGCTTTTAGCCAAAAACATTCAGTACTTC
TRBD1,few,TRBV12-3/TRBV12-4,TRBJ2-3,CASSLGQGVGDTQYF,TGTGCCAGCAGCCTGGGACAGGGGGTTGGAGATACGCAGTATTTT
TRBD1,NA,TRBV29-1,TRBJ2-7,CSVGQGALYEQYF,TGCAGCGTCGGACAGGGGGCCCTGTACGAGCAGTACTTC
TRBD2,few,TRBV20-1,TRBJ2-3,CSASGLAAEDTQYF,TGCAGTGCTTCCGGACTAGCCGCCGAGGATACGCAGTATTTT
TRBD2,NA,TRBV28,TRBJ2-5,CASSSYQREGKETQYF,TGTGCCAGCAGTTCCTACCAGCGGGAGGGGAAAGAGACCCAGTACTTC
NA,NA,TRBV20-1,TRBJ2-1,CSAQGSSYNEQFF,TGCAGTGCTCAGGGTAGCTCCTACAATGAGCAGTTCTTC
NA,NA,TRBV2,TRBJ2-1,CASKIINEQFF,TGTGCCAGCAAGATAATAAATGAGCAGTTCTTC
TRBD1,NA,TRBV12-3/TRBV12-4,TRBJ2-6,CASRQYTGAGANVLTF,TGTGCCAGCAGACAGTACACAGGGGCTGGGGCCAACGTCCTGACTTTC
NA,few,TRBV11-2,TRBJ2-3,CASSLGGITQYF,TGTGCCAGCAGCTTAGGGGGGATTACGCAGTATTTT
NA,few,TRBV4-1,TRBJ2-5,CASSQERGRETQYF,TGCGCCAGCAGCCAAGAAAGAGGGAGGGAGACCCAGTACTTC
TRBD2,once,TRBV6-1,TRBJ2-1,CASSERVISGVNEQFF,TGTGCCAGCAGTGAAAGAGTAATTAGCGGGGTCAATGAGCAGTTCTTC
TRBD1,few,TRBV7-2,TRBJ1-2,CASTAPGQGANYGYTF,TGTGCCAGCACCGCACCCGGACAGGGAGCTAACTATGGCTACACCTTC
TRBD2,few,TRBV7-2,TRBJ2-2,CASSLGTSGSVGELFF,TGTGCCAGCAGCTTAGGGACTAGCGGGAGCGTCGGGGAGCTGTTTTTT
NA,NA,TRBV24-1,TRBJ2-1,CATSSLGGEQFF,TGTGCCACCAGTTCCCTCGGAGGTGAGCAGTTCTTC